These 30 T cell receptor beta chains were sequenced from one sample in a study of T cell responses to AZD1222 COVID-19 vaccine. Generated by immunoSEQ multiplex PCR, the TCRdb table keeps only in-frame clones and is missing some. The table shows roughly 130,000 clones, with 92% occurring only once. The sequencing here drew on peripheral blood, taken on day 0 of AZD1222 vaccination. Receptors were obtained from an adult in good health.

V and J are TRBV11-2 and TRBJ1-4; D is ambiguous. Germline V gene data show CDR1 as SGHAT and CDR2 as FQNNGV. This CDR3 comprises 11 residues. Trimming shortened V by 6 bases and J by 8 bases, and 7 bases separated the two germline ends. The CDR3 bases are TGTGCCAGCAGTCACGGCGAAAAACTGTTTTTT. Protein sequence: CASSHGEKLFF. Full variable domain (missing parts from reference TRBV11-2 and TRBJ1-4): EAGVAQSPRYKIIEKRQSVAFWCNPISGHATLYWYQQILGQGPKLLIQFQNNGVVDDSQLPKDRFSAERLKGVDSTLKIQPAKLEDSAVYLCASSHGEKLFFGSGTQLSVL.

This rearrangement joins TRBV7-8 to TRBJ1-1; D is possibly TRBD1 (6 bases). CDR1 is SGHVS and CDR2 is FQNEAQ in the germline V gene. This CDR3 has 13 residues. With 6 bases removed from V and 6 bases from J, the gap between germline ends came to 14 bases. The CDR3 protein is CASRLTGSSEAFF. The CDR3 nucleotides are TGTGCCAGCAGATTGACAGGAAGCTCTGAAGCTTTCTTT.

The V gene is TRBV3-1 (or the pseudogene TRBV3-2), the J gene TRBJ1-1; no firm D call. The V and J ends lost 3 bases and 5 bases respectively, with 7 bases between them. CDR1 is LGHDT, CDR2 YNNKEL, per germline (reference sequence). This CDR3 region has 12 residues. The CDR3 nucleotides are TGTGCCAGCAGCCAGCCCGGGACTGAAGCTTTCTTT. Translation gives CASSQPGTEAFF.

V gene TRBV6-6 combines with J gene TRBJ1-5; D unclear. The length of the CDR3 is 18 residues. Germline V gives CDR1 MNHNY, CDR2 SVGAGI (reference sequence). V lost 5 bases, J lost 7 bases, and 27 bases lay in between. CDR3 nucleotides: TGTGCCAGCAGTCGTTACCCTACGGACGCGCGGGTGGGGCAGCCCCAGCATTTT. Amino acids: CASSRYPTDARVGQPQHF.

The chain uses TRBV11-3 and TRBJ2-1; maybe TRBD2 (5 bases). Germline V lookup: CDR1 SGHNT, CDR2 YENEEA. The CDR3 is 12 residues long. V lost 0 bases, J lost 9 bases, and 6 bases lay in between. The CDR3 DNA reads TGTGCCAGCAGCTTAGAAGAGGGTGAGCAGTTCTTC. Protein: CASSLEEGEQFF.

The CDR3, as DNA: TGTGCCAGTAGTATTACTAGCGGCGTCAATGAGCAGTTCTTC. The encoded protein is CASSITSGVNEQFF. This rearrangement joins TRBV19 to TRBJ2-1; 8 positions agree with TRBD2. Germline lookup yields CDR1 LNHDA and CDR2 SQIVND (reference sequence). V trimming: 3 bases; J trimming: 6 bases; junction bases outside the gene matches: 4. The CDR3 consists of 14 residues. The complete variable domain, with remaining parts taken from reference TRBV19 and TRBJ2-1, reads DGGITQSPKYLFRKEGQNVTLSCEQNLNHDAMYWYRQDPGQGLRLIYYSQIVNDFQKGDIAEGYSVSREKKESFPLTVTSAQKNPTAFYLCASSITSGVNEQFFGPGTRLTVL.

CDR3 sequence reads: CASSSHRENTEAFF. The DNA for the CDR3 is TGTGCCAGCAGTTCCCACAGGGAGAACACTGAAGCTTTCTTT. The V and J genes are TRBV6-6 and TRBJ1-1, with D possibly matching TRBD1 (6 bases). Trimming shortened V by 4 bases and J by 1 base, and 10 bases separated the two germline ends. Germline assignment: CDR1 MNHNY and CDR2 SVGAGI (reference sequence). CDR3 length equals 14 residues.

V usage is TRBV16 and J usage is TRBJ1-5; no clear D. CDR3 length equals 14 residues. Per the germline V gene, CDR1 is KGHSY and CDR2 is FQNENV. V dropped 0 bases and J dropped 9 bases, with 12 bases sitting between them. CDR3 loop: CASSQSWQLRPQHF. The CDR3 DNA reads as TGTGCCAGCAGCCAATCATGGCAGCTTCGGCCCCAGCATTTT.

V usage is TRBV19 and J usage is TRBJ1-4, with D tentatively TRBD1 (5 bases). The CDR3 has 15 amino acids. Per germline, CDR1 LNHDA and CDR2 SQIVND (reference sequence). V was cut by 5 bases and J by 4 bases, with 14 bases left in between. CDR3 nucleotides: TGTGCCAGTAGTCGGCAGGGCCTAAATAATGAAAAACTGTTTTTT. Protein product: CASSRQGLNNEKLFF.

V and J are TRBV6-5 and TRBJ2-7, with D perhaps given as TRBD1 or TRBD2 (5 bases each). V shed 2 bases and J shed 5 bases, with 7 bases lying between them. Germline values: CDR1 MNHEY, CDR2 SVGAGI. This CDR3 is built from 12 residues. The CDR3 here is CASSYGGNEQYF. The CDR3, as DNA: TGTGCCAGCAGTTACGGGGGAAACGAGCAGTACTTC.

J is TRBJ1-1 and V is TRBV19; D is unclear. The CDR3 consists of 12 residues. CDR1 is LNHDA, CDR2 SQIVND, per germline (reference sequence). Trimming removed 7 bases at V and 10 bases at J, with 16 bases between. The CDR3 here is CASMPAVGRAFF. CDR3 sequence (DNA): TGTGCCAGTATGCCCGCGGTAGGGAGAGCTTTCTTT.

The genes are TRBV10-3 and TRBJ1-5; D gene ambiguous. This CDR3 is 14 amino acids long. CDR1 is ENHRY, CDR2 SYGVKD, per germline. V was trimmed by 3 bases and J by 3 bases, leaving 9 bases between them. CDR3 nucleotides: TGTGCCATCAGTGATTGGGGATCCAATCAGCCCCAGCATTTT. As protein: CAISDWGSNQPQHF.

V usage is TRBV29-1 and J usage is TRBJ1-4, with 7 bases lining up with TRBD1. The length of the CDR3 is 13 residues. V dropped 6 bases and J dropped 7; count of bases not matched to a gene: 8. Germline-derived CDR1 and CDR2 are SQVTM and ANQGSEA. CDR3 coding DNA: TGCAGCGTGGGACAGCGGTTAGGTGAAAAACTGTTTTTT. Translating it yields CSVGQRLGEKLFF. The complete variable domain, with remaining parts taken from reference TRBV29-1 and TRBJ1-4, reads SAVISQKPSRDICQRGTSLTIQCQVDSQVTMMFWYRQQPGQSLTLIATANQGSEATYESGFVIDKFPISRPNLTFSTLTVSNMSPEDSSIYLCSVGQRLGEKLFFGSGTQLSVL.

The chain links TRBV4-3 to TRBJ1-1; 7 positions match TRBD1. The length of the CDR3 is 14 residues. The V segment lost 1 base and the J segment 9 bases; nucleotides outside the gene matches: 8. CDR1 and CDR2 from the germline V gene are LGHNA and YSLEER. The CDR3 DNA reads TGCGCCAGCAGCCAAGGAGCGGGACAGAGGAAAGCTTTCTTT. It translates to CASSQGAGQRKAFF.

This clone has a single count. The chain links TRBV11-2 to TRBJ1-3; D gene unclear. The CDR3 totals 16 residues. Looked up from germline, CDR1 is SGHAT and CDR2 is FQNNGV. V lost 2 bases, J lost 8 bases, and 19 bases lay in between. CDR3 protein: CASSLMAGRTADTIYF. CDR3 sequence (DNA): TGTGCCAGCAGCTTAATGGCGGGGAGGACTGCGGACACCATATATTTT.

The count of this clone is one. The chain employs TRBV4-1 and TRBJ1-2, with TRBD1 as a possible D gene (5 bases). The V gene lost 5 bases and the J gene lost 0 bases, with 10 bases spanning the gap. CDR1 and CDR2 from the germline V gene are MGHRA and YSYEKL. The CDR3 spans 14 residues. CDR3 in DNA: TGCGCCAGCAGCTGGGACGTAGCTAACTATGGCTACACCTTC. Protein sequence: CASSWDVANYGYTF.

This rearrangement joins TRBV27 to TRBJ1-1; a possible D gene is TRBD1 (5 bases). The V end lost 8 bases, the J end lost 4 bases, and 17 bases lay between the germline ends. This CDR3 has 14 residues. Per germline, CDR1 MNHEY and CDR2 SMNVEV (reference sequence). CDR3 in amino acids: CASLGTSPSTEAFF. Written as DNA, the CDR3 is TGTGCCAGCCTTGGGACCTCCCCCAGCACTGAAGCTTTCTTT.

This rearrangement joins TRBV27 to TRBJ2-5; D might be TRBD2 (7 bases). CDR3 length equals 16 residues. The V end was cut by 4 bases, the J end by 1 base, with 16 bases between. Per the germline V gene, CDR1 is MNHEY and CDR2 is SMNVEV (reference sequence). The chain's CDR3 is CASSWGGAPGQETQYF. The CDR3 DNA sequence: TGTGCCAGCAGTTGGGGGGGGGCGCCGGGCCAAGAGACCCAGTACTTC.

The V call is TRBV6-5, the J call TRBJ2-1; 7 nucleotides align to TRBD2. The V segment lost 2 bases and the J segment 1 base; nucleotides outside the gene matches: 2. The germline V gene has CDR1 MNHEY and CDR2 SVGAGI. The CDR3 loop spans 15 amino acids. This CDR3 reads CASSYGGSSYNEQFF. In nucleotides, the CDR3 is TGTGCCAGCAGTTACGGCGGGAGTTCCTACAATGAGCAGTTCTTC.

The chain recombines TRBV7-2 with TRBJ2-3, with 8 bases matching TRBD2. V shed 1 base and J 0 bases; nucleotides not matched to a gene: 6. The CDR3 sequence is 17 residues long. CDR1 SGHTA and CDR2 FQGNSA come from the germline V gene. The CDR3 coding sequence is TGTGCCAGCAGCTTAGTCCCGGGACTAGTCAGCACAGATACGCAGTATTTT. Translated: CASSLVPGLVSTDTQYF.

This chain uses TRBV7-3 with TRBJ1-2, with 11 bases lining up with TRBD1. J gave up 7 bases and V 5 bases, and 6 bases lay outside the gene matches. The CDR3 is made up of 14 amino acids. Germline CDR1 reads SGHTA; CDR2 reads FQGTGA. CDR3 bases: TGTGCCAGCAGCCTGGACAGGGGGCACGTTGGCTACACCTTC. This encodes CASSLDRGHVGYTF. Variable domain in full (rest from reference TRBV7-3 and TRBJ1-2): GAGVSQTPSNKVTEKGKYVELRCDPISGHTALYWYRQSLGQGPEFLIYFQGTGAADDSGLPNDRFFAVRPEGSVSTLKIQRTERGDSAVYLCASSLDRGHVGYTFGSGTRLTVV.

The chain uses TRBV4-2 and TRBJ2-5; 12 bases fit TRBD2. The CDR3 has 18 residues. Per germline, CDR1 LGHNA and CDR2 YNFKEQ. J gave up 5 bases and V 4 bases, and 14 bases lay outside the gene matches. The CDR3 loop reads CASSRNIGLAGLEETQYF. CDR3 coding DNA: TGTGCCAGCAGCCGAAATATAGGACTAGCGGGGTTGGAGGAGACCCAGTACTTC.

This clone was recorded once. CDR3 bases: TGTGCCTGGAGTGTACTGGGGCGGGAGGAAATCAATGAGCAGTTCTTC. Translation: CAWSVLGREEINEQFF. V gene TRBV30 combines with J gene TRBJ2-1; 8 bases line up with TRBD2. Germline CDR1 is GTSNPN and CDR2 is SVGIG (reference sequence). The CDR3 sequence is 16 residues long. V lost 0 bases, J lost 6 bases, and 10 bases stayed unmatched. The full variable domain, with the rest looked up from reference TRBV30 and TRBJ2-1, is SQTIHQWPATLVQPVGSPLSLECTVEGTSNPNLYWYRQAAGRGLQLLFYSVGIGQISSEVPQNLSASRPQDRQFILSSKKLLLSDSGFYLCAWSVLGREEINEQFFGPGTRLTVL.

The DNA for the CDR3 is TGTGCCACCAGTGATTTTAGAGGAAGTACGCAGTATTTT. Translation: CATSDFRGSTQYF. This sequence joins TRBV24-1 and TRBJ2-3; D not certain. Germline values: CDR1 KGHDR, CDR2 SFDVKD. V was clipped by 1 base and J by 8 bases, with 9 bases between them. The CDR3 has 13 residues.

This clone has just one count. The rearrangement uses TRBV6-5 and TRBJ2-1, with D unclear. The CDR3 length is 12 residues. Per the germline V gene, CDR1 is MNHEY and CDR2 is SVGAGI. The CDR3 region is CPAPKAYNEQFF. DNA for the CDR3: TGTCCCGCCCCTAAAGCCTACAATGAGCAGTTCTTC.

The chain links TRBV19 to TRBJ2-5; no reliable D call. Trimming cost V 2 bases and J 5 bases, with 9 bases left between them. CDR1 is LNHDA, CDR2 SQIVND, per germline (reference sequence). There are 13 residues in the CDR3. CDR3 nucleotide sequence: TGTGCCAGTAGTATAAGGGATAGTGAGACCCAGTACTTC. Translating gives CASSIRDSETQYF.

The genes are TRBV28 and TRBJ2-5; D is uncertain. The CDR3 contains 12 residues. CDR1 is MDHEN, CDR2 SYDVKM, per germline. The V end was cut by 2 bases, the J end by 5 bases, with 6 bases between. CDR3 coding DNA: TGTGCCAGCAGTTTAATGGGGGAGACCCAGTACTTC. It yields the protein CASSLMGETQYF.

The rearrangement joins TRBV20-1 to TRBJ2-3; D might be TRBD1 or TRBD2, each matching 6 bases. Germline CDR1 reads DFQATT; CDR2 reads SNEGSKA (reference sequence). The CDR3 runs to 11 residues. V was shortened by 6 bases and J by 6 bases, with 10 bases between the two germline ends. The CDR3 sequence: CSAEGGDTQYF. For the CDR3, the DNA is TGCAGTGCAGAAGGGGGGGATACGCAGTATTTT.

The V gene is TRBV12-3 or TRBV12-4, the J gene TRBJ1-6; D gene unclear. V was cut by 5 bases and J by 7 bases, with 9 bases left in between. The length of the CDR3 is 13 residues. The CDR3: CASSTGENSPLHF. The CDR3 DNA reads TGTGCCAGCAGTACCGGCGAGAATTCACCCCTCCACTTT.

This chain uses TRBV6-5 with TRBJ1-1; TRBD1 agrees at 8 bases. CDR1 and CDR2 (germline): MNHEY, SVGAGI. With 4 bases clipped from V and 12 bases from J, the junction kept 10 bases outside the gene matches. CDR3 length: 13 residues. The CDR3 sequence: CASSSTGQGISFF. The CDR3 nucleotides are TGTGCCAGCAGTTCGACTGGACAGGGAATATCTTTCTTT.